The 22 T cell receptor beta chains reported below all come from one sample, sequenced in a study of blood T cell repertoires in COVID-19. The assay was immunoSEQ multiplex PCR, and TCRdb's table has in-frame clones only and misses some. The data contain approximately 300,000 clones, roughly 90% of them singletons. Material for sequencing was PBMCs or T cells enriched from blood (not recorded which). These receptors were taken from a woman in her twenties or thirties who had been exposed to COVID-19.

The chain couples TRBV11-2 to TRBJ1-2; maybe TRBD1 (5 bases). Germline V gene data show CDR1 as SGHAT and CDR2 as FQNNGV. The CDR3 is 13 residues long. Trimming took off 1 base at V and 8 bases at J, with 11 bases between the two ends. The DNA for the CDR3 is TGTGCCAGCAGCTTAGGTGTGGGGCAGGGCTACACCTTC. This translates into CASSLGVGQGYTF.

The chain couples TRBV2 to TRBJ1-4; no reliable D call. Germline values: CDR1 SNHLY, CDR2 FYNNEI. Between the trimmed V and J ends, which lost 4 bases and 8 bases, there was a span of 11 bases. This CDR3 contains 13 residues. CDR3 in amino acids: CASSGTLWEKLFF. CDR3 nucleotides: TGTGCCAGCAGTGGAACATTGTGGGAAAAACTGTTTTTT.

This chain connects TRBV7-9 to TRBJ2-5, with TRBD1 matching 8 bases. CDR3 size: 13 residues. The junction had 4 bases not matched to a gene; V was cut back by 5 bases and J by 5 bases. Germline CDR1 and CDR2: SEHNR and FQNEAQ (reference sequence). CDR3 in amino acids: CASSLRGQETQYF. As DNA, the CDR3 is TGTGCCAGCAGCCTCAGGGGGCAGGAGACCCAGTACTTC.

DNA of the CDR3: TGTGCCAGTAGTATACGTCGGAGAAGCGGGGGCACAGATACGCAGTATTTT. It yields the protein CASSIRRRSGGTDTQYF. The chain uses TRBV19 and TRBJ2-3, with TRBD2 matching 7 bases. Germline CDR1 and CDR2: LNHDA and SQIVND (reference sequence). Losses at the gene ends were 2 bases for V and 1 base for J; bases not matched to a gene: 9. This CDR3 has 17 residues.

The chain has TRBV29-1 and TRBJ2-7; D ambiguous. Between the trimmed V and J ends, which lost 7 bases and 1 base, there was a span of 8 bases. Germline-derived CDR1 and CDR2 are SQVTM and ANQGSEA. The CDR3 has 11 residues. In nucleotides, the CDR3 is TGCAGCGCCCGGGTTTCCTACGAGCAGTACTTC. It yields the protein CSARVSYEQYF.

The J gene is TRBJ2-5, the V gene TRBV18; tentative D call: TRBD1 (5 bases). The CDR3 is made up of 13 amino acids. V shed 3 bases and J shed 1 base, with 6 bases lying between them. The germline V gene has CDR1 KGHSH and CDR2 LQKENI. The CDR3 protein is CASSPGLQETQYF. Written as DNA, the CDR3 is TGTGCCAGCTCACCGGGGCTCCAAGAGACCCAGTACTTC.

The chain employs TRBV20-1 and TRBJ2-7; D possibly corresponds to TRBD1 (5 bases). This CDR3 has 12 residues. CDR1 is DFQATT, CDR2 SNEGSKA, per germline (reference sequence). Between the trimmed V and J ends, which lost 3 bases and 3 bases, there was a span of 9 bases. Here the CDR3 reads CSASRRGYEQYF. In DNA form, the CDR3 reads TGCAGTGCTAGTCGAAGGGGCTACGAGCAGTACTTC.

The CDR3 DNA sequence: TGCGCCAGCAGCTTACAGGGTAACTCCTACAATGAGCAGTTCTTC. It encodes CASSLQGNSYNEQFF. The chain links TRBV5-1 to TRBJ2-1, with a tentative D call TRBD1 (6 bases). The CDR3 extends over 15 amino acids. The germline V and J ends were trimmed by 2 bases and 0 bases, with 9 bases remaining between them. From germline, CDR1 is SGHRS and CDR2 YFSETQ.

The gene calls are TRBV5-6 and TRBJ1-5; 7 bases fit TRBD1. The junction had 7 bases not matched to a gene; V was cut back by 4 bases and J by 6 bases. The CDR3 contains 14 residues. The germline V gene encodes CDR1 SGHDT and CDR2 YYEEEE. The CDR3 region has the DNA TGTGCCAGCAGCATGGGTAACAGGGGTCAGCCCCAGCATTTT. Translated, it gives CASSMGNRGQPQHF.

CDR3 residues: CASSIIRGNTEAFF. The CDR3, as DNA: TGTGCCAGCAGCATCATCCGGGGAAACACTGAAGCTTTCTTT. The rearrangement joins TRBV5-6 to TRBJ1-1; D is uncertain. Germline CDR1 SGHDT, CDR2 YYEEEE. CDR3 length: 14 residues. The V and J ends lost 4 bases and 2 bases respectively, with 12 bases between them. Using reference TRBV5-6 and TRBJ1-1 for the parts outside the CDR3, the full variable domain is DAGVTQSPTHLIKTRGQQVTLRCSPKSGHDTVSWYQQALGQGPQFIFQYYEEEERQRGNFPDRFSGHQFPNYSSELNVNALLLGDSALYLCASSIIRGNTEAFFGQGTRLTVV.

J is TRBJ2-1 and V is TRBV27; maybe TRBD1 (6 bases). Germline V gives CDR1 MNHEY, CDR2 SMNVEV (reference sequence). Trimming stripped 5 bases from V and 6 bases from J, with 20 bases between. The CDR3 runs 16 residues. CDR3: CASSTHRDPLGNEQFF. In DNA, the CDR3 is TGTGCCAGCAGTACCCACAGGGATCCCCTGGGCAATGAGCAGTTCTTC.

V is TRBV5-8 and J is TRBJ2-7, with D unclear. Germline loops: CDR1 SGHTS, CDR2 YDEGEE. The CDR3 spans 14 residues. V dropped 1 base and J dropped 4 bases, with 12 bases sitting between them. This CDR3 is CASSLPVISYEQYF. Here the CDR3 DNA reads TGTGCCAGCAGCTTGCCGGTTATCTCATACGAGCAGTACTTC.

This clone was found once. J is TRBJ1-4 and V is TRBV4-3, with no clear D. CDR1 LGHNA and CDR2 YSLEER come from the germline V gene. Trimming left V 0 bases short and J 4 bases short, with 15 bases between. The CDR3 consists of 17 residues. The CDR3 sequence: CASSQDRRVRGNEKLFF. As DNA, the CDR3 is TGCGCCAGCAGCCAAGATAGGAGGGTTCGCGGTAATGAAAAACTGTTTTTT.

This chain connects TRBV11-3 to TRBJ2-1; TRBD2 aligns across 9 bases. Trimming at V came to 5 bases and at J to 10 bases, leaving 9 bases not matched to a gene. CDR3 length equals 14 residues. Germline lookup yields CDR1 SGHNT and CDR2 YENEEA. CDR3 DNA sequence: TGTGCCAGCAGCCCACGTCCCGGGACTAGCGAGCAGTTCTTC. This sequence encodes CASSPRPGTSEQFF.

J is TRBJ2-7 and V is TRBV2; D gene unclear. Germline CDR1 and CDR2: SNHLY and FYNNEI. Trimming cost V 8 bases and J 0 bases, with 8 bases left between them. The CDR3 extends over 12 amino acids. The CDR3 spells CASRISSYEQYF. The CDR3 DNA reads TGTGCCAGCCGTATTAGCTCCTACGAGCAGTACTTC.

The rearrangement joins TRBV5-1 to TRBJ2-7, with D unresolved. The length of the CDR3 is 15 residues. Trimming pared 2 bases from V and 0 bases from J, leaving 12 bases between. The germline V gene encodes CDR1 SGHRS and CDR2 YFSETQ. CDR3 nucleotide sequence: TGCGCCAGCAGCTTTACAGCCGTTGACTCCTACGAGCAGTACTTC. This gives the protein CASSFTAVDSYEQYF.

V gene TRBV6-5 combines with J gene TRBJ1-5; perhaps TRBD1 as D (6 bases). Trimming cost V 8 bases and J 5 bases, with 16 bases left between them. This CDR3 has 14 amino acids. CDR1 and CDR2 from the germline V gene are MNHEY and SVGAGI. CDR3 DNA sequence: TGTGCCAGCGTCCCCACGACAGGCTATCAGCCCCAGCATTTT. Translation: CASVPTTGYQPQHF.

This sequence joins TRBV4-2 and TRBJ2-7, with TRBD2 as a possible D gene (6 bases). CDR3 length: 13 residues. CDR1 is LGHNA, CDR2 YNFKEQ, per germline. Trimming stripped 3 bases from V and 2 bases from J, with 8 bases between. As DNA, the CDR3 is TGTGCCAGCAGCCAGGAGGGCCCCTACGAGCAGTACTTC. Protein sequence: CASSQEGPYEQYF.

The chain carries TRBV24-1 and TRBJ2-3, with 14 bases identical to TRBD2. The length of the CDR3 is 17 residues. CDR1 is KGHDR and CDR2 is SFDVKD in the germline V gene. After removal of 3 bases from V and 3 bases from J, the junction contained 4 bases not matched to a gene. The CDR3 DNA sequence: TGTGCCACCAGTGATGCGACTAGCGGGGGGGCAACAGATACGCAGTATTTT. It encodes CATSDATSGGATDTQYF.

This chain connects TRBV5-1 to TRBJ1-2, with 8 nucleotides matching TRBD1. Germline assignment: CDR1 SGHRS and CDR2 YFSETQ. V lost 6 bases and J lost 4; bases outside the gene matches: 8. The CDR3 totals 14 residues. The CDR3: CASTWGTGTYGYTF. In DNA, the CDR3 is TGCGCCAGCACCTGGGGGACAGGCACCTATGGCTACACCTTC.

This chain joins TRBV11-2 and TRBJ1-6, with D perhaps TRBD1 (5 bases). There are 13 residues in the CDR3. The V end was cut by 5 bases, the J end by 7 bases, with 9 bases between. Germline V lookup: CDR1 SGHAT, CDR2 FQNNGV. CDR3 loop: CASSPGMNSPLHF. In nucleotides, the CDR3 is TGTGCCAGCAGCCCAGGGATGAATTCACCCCTCCACTTT. Full variable domain (remainder filled in from reference TRBV11-2 and TRBJ1-6): EAGVAQSPRYKIIEKRQSVAFWCNPISGHATLYWYQQILGQGPKLLIQFQNNGVVDDSQLPKDRFSAERLKGVDSTLKIQPAKLEDSAVYLCASSPGMNSPLHFGNGTRLTVT.

The rearrangement joins TRBV9 to TRBJ1-2; D unclear. CDR1 and CDR2 (germline): SGDLS, YYNGEE. Trimming stripped 4 bases from V and 0 bases from J, with 16 bases between. The CDR3 loop spans 16 amino acids. CDR3 nucleotide sequence: TGTGCCAGCAGCTCGAGCCGTAGCACGGCTAACTATGGCTACACCTTC. It yields the protein CASSSSRSTANYGYTF.